This T cell receptor (beta chain) was captured by sequencing in a study of circulating and synovial CD4+ cells in juvenile arthritis. Sequencing used immunoSEQ multiplex PCR; TCRdb keeps in-frame clones, though not all of them. The sample lists fewer than 35,000 clones; 80% to 95% were seen once. Sequences were obtained from CD4+ T cells from blood. The source is a human donor with juvenile idiopathic arthritis.

The CDR3 protein is CASSLGQVGYEQYF. In DNA form, the CDR3 reads TGTGCCAGCAGCTTAGGGCAGGTGGGCTACGAGCAGTACTTC. The V and J genes are TRBV7-9 and TRBJ2-5, with D uncertain. The J call could be wrong; TRBJ2-7 is a better fit for the DNA end. This CDR3 contains 14 residues. Germline V gene data show CDR1 as SEHNR and CDR2 as FQNEAQ (reference sequence).